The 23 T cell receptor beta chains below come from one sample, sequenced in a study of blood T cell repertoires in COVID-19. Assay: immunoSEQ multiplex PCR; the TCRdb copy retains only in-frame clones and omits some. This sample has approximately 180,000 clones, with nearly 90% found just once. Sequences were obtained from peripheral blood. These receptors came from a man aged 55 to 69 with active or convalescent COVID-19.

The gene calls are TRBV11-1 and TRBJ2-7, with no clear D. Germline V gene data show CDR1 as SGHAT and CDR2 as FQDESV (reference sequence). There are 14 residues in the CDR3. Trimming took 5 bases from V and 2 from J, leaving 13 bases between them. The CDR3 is CASSQRFAPYEQYF. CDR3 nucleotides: TGTGCCAGCAGCCAACGCTTTGCGCCCTACGAGCAGTACTTC.

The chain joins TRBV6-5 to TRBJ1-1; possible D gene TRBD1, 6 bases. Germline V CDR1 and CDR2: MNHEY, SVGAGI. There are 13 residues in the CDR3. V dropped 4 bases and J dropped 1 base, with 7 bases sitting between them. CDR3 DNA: TGTGCCAGCAGTTGGACAGAGAACACTGAAGCTTTCTTT. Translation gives CASSWTENTEAFF.

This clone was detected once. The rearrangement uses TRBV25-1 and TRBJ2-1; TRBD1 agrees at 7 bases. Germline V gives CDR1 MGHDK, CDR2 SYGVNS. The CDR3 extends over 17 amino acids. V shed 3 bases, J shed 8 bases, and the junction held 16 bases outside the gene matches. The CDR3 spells CASSDPLQGRYVDEQFF. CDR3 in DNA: TGTGCCAGCAGTGATCCTTTACAGGGGCGGTATGTGGATGAGCAGTTCTTC.

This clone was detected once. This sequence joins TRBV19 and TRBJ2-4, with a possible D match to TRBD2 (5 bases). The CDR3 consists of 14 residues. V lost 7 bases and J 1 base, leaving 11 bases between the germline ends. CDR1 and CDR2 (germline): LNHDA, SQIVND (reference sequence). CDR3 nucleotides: TGTGCCAGTACTGCTAGCTGGGCCAAAAACATTCAGTACTTC. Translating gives CASTASWAKNIQYF. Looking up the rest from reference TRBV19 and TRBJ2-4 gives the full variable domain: DGGITQSPKYLFRKEGQNVTLSCEQNLNHDAMYWYRQDPGQGLRLIYYSQIVNDFQKGDIAEGYSVSREKKESFPLTVTSAQKNPTAFYLCASTASWAKNIQYFGAGTRLSVL.

CDR3 protein: CASSHDQPQHF. For the CDR3, the DNA is TGCGCCAGCAGTCACGATCAGCCCCAGCATTTT. The chain joins TRBV23-1 to TRBJ1-5; no definite D call. TRBV23-1 is given ORF status, its function remaining uncertain. CDR3 size: 11 residues. V lost 3 bases, J lost 5 bases, and 2 bases lay in between.

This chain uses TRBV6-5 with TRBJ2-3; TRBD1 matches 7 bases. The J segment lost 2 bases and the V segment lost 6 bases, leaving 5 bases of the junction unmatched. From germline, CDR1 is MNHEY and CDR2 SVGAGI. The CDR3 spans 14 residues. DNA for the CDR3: TGTGCCAGCAGCCTCAGGGGGTTCACAGATACGCAGTATTTT. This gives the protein CASSLRGFTDTQYF.

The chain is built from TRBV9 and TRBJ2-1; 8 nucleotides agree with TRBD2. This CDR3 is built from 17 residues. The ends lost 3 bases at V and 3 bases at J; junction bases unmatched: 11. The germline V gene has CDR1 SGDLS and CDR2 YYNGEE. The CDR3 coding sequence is TGTGCCAGCAGCGACCCCCTTGGGCGGGGGGACTACAATGAGCAGTTCTTC. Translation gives CASSDPLGRGDYNEQFF.

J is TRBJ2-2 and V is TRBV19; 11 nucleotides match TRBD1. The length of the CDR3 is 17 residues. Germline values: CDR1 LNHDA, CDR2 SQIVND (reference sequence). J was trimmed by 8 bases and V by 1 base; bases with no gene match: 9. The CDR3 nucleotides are TGTGCCAGTAGTATAGTCCCGGGACAGGGGGTGTCGGGGGAGCTGTTTTTT. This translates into CASSIVPGQGVSGELFF.

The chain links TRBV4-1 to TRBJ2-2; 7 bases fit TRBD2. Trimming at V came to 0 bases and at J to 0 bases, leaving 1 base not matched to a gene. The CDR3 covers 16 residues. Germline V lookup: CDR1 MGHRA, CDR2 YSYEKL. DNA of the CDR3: TGCGCCAGCAGCCAAGAAGGGACTACGAACACCGGGGAGCTGTTTTTT. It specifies CASSQEGTTNTGELFF.

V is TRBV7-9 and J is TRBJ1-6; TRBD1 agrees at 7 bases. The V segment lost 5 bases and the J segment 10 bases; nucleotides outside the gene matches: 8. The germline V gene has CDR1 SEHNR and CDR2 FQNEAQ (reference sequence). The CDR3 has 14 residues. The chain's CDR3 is CASSPDRVGSPLHF. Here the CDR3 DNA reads TGTGCCAGCAGCCCCGACAGGGTTGGCTCACCCCTCCACTTT.

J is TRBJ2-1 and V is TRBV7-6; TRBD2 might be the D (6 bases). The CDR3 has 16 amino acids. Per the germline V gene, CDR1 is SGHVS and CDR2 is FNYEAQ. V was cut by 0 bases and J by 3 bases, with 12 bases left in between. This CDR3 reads CASSLAGRGVYNEQFF. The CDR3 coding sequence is TGTGCCAGCAGCTTAGCGGGGCGGGGAGTCTACAATGAGCAGTTCTTC. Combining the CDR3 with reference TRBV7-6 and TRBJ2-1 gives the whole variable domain GAGVSQSPRYKVTKRGQDVALRCDPISGHVSLYWYRQALGQGPEFLTYFNYEAQQDKSGLPNDRFSAERPEGSISTLTIQRTEQRDSAMYRCASSLAGRGVYNEQFFGPGTRLTVL.

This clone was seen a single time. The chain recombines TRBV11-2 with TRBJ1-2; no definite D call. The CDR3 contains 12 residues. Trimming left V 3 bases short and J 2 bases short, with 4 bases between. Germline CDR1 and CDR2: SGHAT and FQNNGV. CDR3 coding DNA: TGTGCCAGCAGCTTTCAAAACTATGGCTACACCTTC. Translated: CASSFQNYGYTF.

CDR3 sequence: CASSPGLTYNEQFF. For the CDR3, the DNA is TGTGCCAGCAGCCCGGGACTAACCTACAATGAGCAGTTCTTC. The rearrangement links TRBV6-5 to TRBJ2-1; 7 positions match TRBD2. Germline CDR1 and CDR2: MNHEY and SVGAGI. The CDR3 length is 14 residues. V shed 6 bases, J shed 2 bases, and the junction held 4 bases outside the gene matches.

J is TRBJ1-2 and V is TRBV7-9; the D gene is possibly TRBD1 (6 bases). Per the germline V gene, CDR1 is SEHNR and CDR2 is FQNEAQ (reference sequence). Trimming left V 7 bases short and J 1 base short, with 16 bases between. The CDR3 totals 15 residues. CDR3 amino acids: CASTPTGLDNYGYTF. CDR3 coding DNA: TGTGCCAGCACCCCAACAGGGCTAGATAACTATGGCTACACCTTC.

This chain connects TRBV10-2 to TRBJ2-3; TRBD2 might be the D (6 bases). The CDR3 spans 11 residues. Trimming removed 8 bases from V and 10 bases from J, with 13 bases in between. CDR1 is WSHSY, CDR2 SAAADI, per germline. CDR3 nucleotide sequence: TGCGCCAGCGGGGGACTTGCGGCGCAGTATTTT. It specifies CASGGLAAQYF.

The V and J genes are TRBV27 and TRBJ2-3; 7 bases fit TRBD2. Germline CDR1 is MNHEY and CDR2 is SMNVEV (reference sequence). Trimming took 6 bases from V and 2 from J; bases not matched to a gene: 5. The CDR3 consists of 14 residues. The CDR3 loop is CASRSLADTDTQYF. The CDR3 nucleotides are TGTGCCAGCAGAAGTCTAGCGGACACAGATACGCAGTATTTT.

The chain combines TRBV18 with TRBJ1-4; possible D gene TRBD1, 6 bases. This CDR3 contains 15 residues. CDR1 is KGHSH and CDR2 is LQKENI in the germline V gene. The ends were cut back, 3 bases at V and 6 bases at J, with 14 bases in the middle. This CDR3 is CASSPYGGADEKLFF. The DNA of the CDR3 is TGTGCCAGCTCACCCTACGGGGGGGCGGATGAAAAACTGTTTTTT.

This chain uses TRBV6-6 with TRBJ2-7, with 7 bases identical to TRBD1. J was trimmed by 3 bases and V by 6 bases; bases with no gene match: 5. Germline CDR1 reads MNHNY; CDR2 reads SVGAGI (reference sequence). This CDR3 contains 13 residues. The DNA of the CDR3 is TGTGCCAGCAGCTGGACAGGTTACTACGAGCAGTACTTC. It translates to CASSWTGYYEQYF.

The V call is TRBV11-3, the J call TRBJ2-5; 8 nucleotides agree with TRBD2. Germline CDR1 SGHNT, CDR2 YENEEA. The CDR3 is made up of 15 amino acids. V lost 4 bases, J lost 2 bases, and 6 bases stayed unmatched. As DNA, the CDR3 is TGTGCCAGCAGCTCGGGACTAGTGGGGCAAGAGACCCAGTACTTC. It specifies CASSSGLVGQETQYF. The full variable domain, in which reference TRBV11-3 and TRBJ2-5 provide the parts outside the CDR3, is EAGVVQSPRYKIIEKKQPVAFWCNPISGHNTLYWYLQNLGQGPELLIRYENEEAVDDSQLPKDRFSAERLKGVDSTLKIQPAELGDSAVYLCASSSGLVGQETQYFGPGTRLLVL.

CDR3 region: CASSSTVNTEAFF. CDR3 sequence (DNA): TGTGCCAGCAGCTCCACAGTGAACACTGAAGCTTTCTTT. The rearrangement uses TRBV7-3 and TRBJ1-1, with no clear D. Trimming cost V 4 bases and J 0 bases, with 6 bases left between them. The CDR3 consists of 13 residues. Germline V lookup: CDR1 SGHTA, CDR2 FQGTGA.

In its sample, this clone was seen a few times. The DNA for the CDR3 is TGTGCCAGCTCACCTCGAGAGACAGATACGCAGTATTTT. This gives the protein CASSPRETDTQYF. This sequence joins TRBV18 and TRBJ2-3; D remains ambiguous. This CDR3 is 13 amino acids long. In germline, CDR1 is KGHSH, CDR2 LQKENI. Trimming left V 3 bases short and J 3 bases short, with 7 bases between.

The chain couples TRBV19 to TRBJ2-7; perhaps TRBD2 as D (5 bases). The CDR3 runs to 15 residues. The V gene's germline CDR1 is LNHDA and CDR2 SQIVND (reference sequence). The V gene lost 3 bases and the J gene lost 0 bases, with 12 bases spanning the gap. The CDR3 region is CASSISGSSSYEQYF. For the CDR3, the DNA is TGTGCCAGTAGTATTTCGGGATCCAGCTCCTACGAGCAGTACTTC.

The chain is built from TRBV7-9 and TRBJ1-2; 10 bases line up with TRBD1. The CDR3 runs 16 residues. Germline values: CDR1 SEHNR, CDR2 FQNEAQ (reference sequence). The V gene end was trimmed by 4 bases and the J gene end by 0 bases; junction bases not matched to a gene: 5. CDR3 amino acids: CASSSDRGDTNYGYTF. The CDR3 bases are TGTGCCAGCAGCTCGGACAGGGGGGATACTAACTATGGCTACACCTTC.